The 2 T cell receptor beta chains in this list originate from one sample, sequenced in a study of T cell responses to AZD1222 COVID-19 vaccine. Some clones are missing from TCRdb's copy, which holds only in-frame ones; the method was immunoSEQ multiplex PCR. The sample lists roughly 70,000 clones, approximately 81% occurring once. The sample here was peripheral blood, taken on day 0 of AZD1222 vaccination. These receptors were taken from an adult in good health.

The chain recombines TRBV2 with TRBJ1-2; 8 bases match TRBD1. The CDR3 is 15 amino acids. Germline values: CDR1 SNHLY, CDR2 FYNNEI. The V segment lost 7 bases and the J segment 4 bases; nucleotides outside the gene matches: 11. In DNA, the CDR3 is TGTGCCAGCACTCGGTTGGGGACAGGTCTCTATGGCTACACCTTC. Translating it yields CASTRLGTGLYGYTF.

The chain carries TRBV2 and TRBJ2-7; D is ambiguous. The CDR3 is made up of 13 amino acids. Trimming took 6 bases from V and 0 from J, leaving 9 bases between them. Germline loops: CDR1 SNHLY, CDR2 FYNNEI. The CDR3 coding sequence is TGTGCCAGCAGGGAGCCTTTCTCCTACGAGCAGTACTTC. Translation: CASREPFSYEQYF.